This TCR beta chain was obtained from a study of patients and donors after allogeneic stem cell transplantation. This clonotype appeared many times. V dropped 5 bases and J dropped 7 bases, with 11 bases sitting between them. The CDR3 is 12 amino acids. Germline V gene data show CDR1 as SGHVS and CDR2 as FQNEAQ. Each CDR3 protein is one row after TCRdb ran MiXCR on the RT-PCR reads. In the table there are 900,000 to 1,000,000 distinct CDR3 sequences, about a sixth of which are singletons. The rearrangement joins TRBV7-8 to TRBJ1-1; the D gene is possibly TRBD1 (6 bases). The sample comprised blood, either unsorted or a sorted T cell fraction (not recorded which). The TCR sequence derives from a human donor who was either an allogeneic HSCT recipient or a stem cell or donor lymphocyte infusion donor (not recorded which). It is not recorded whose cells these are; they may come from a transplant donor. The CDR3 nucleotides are TGTGCCAGCAGCCAGGCGGACAGTGAAGCTTTCTTT. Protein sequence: CASSQADSEAFF.